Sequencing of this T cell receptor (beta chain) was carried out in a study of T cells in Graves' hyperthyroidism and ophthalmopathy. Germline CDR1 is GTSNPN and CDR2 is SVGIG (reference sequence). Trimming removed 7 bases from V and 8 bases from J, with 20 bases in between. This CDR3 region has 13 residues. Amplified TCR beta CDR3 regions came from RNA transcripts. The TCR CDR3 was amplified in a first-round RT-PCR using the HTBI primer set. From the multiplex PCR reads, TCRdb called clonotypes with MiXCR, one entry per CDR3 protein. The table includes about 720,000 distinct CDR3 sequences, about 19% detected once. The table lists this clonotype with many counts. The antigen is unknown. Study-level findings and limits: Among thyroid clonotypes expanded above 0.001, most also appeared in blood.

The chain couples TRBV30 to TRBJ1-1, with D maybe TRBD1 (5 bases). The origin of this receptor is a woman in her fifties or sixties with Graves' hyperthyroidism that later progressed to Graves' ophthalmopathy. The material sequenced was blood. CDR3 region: CASITFDSVEAFF. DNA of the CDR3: TGTGCCTCTATCACCTTTGACAGCGTCGAAGCTTTCTTT.